The clone carrying this TCR beta chain was seen many times. Its antigen remains unknown. Via MiXCR, TCRdb re-called the 5' RACE reads, giving one row per CDR3 protein. The sample records 350,000 to 500,000 distinct CDR3 sequences, 20% to 30% being singletons. Germline V gives CDR1 KGHSH, CDR2 LQKENI. CDR3 size: 13 residues. V trimming: 4 bases; J trimming: 10 bases; junction bases outside the gene matches: 5. The sample belongs to a study of T-cell memory formation after mild COVID-19. Broader study findings: Whether day 37 second-wave clones are SARS-CoV-2-specific was not confirmed.

Sequenced input: PBMCs or a T cell subset sorted from them (not recorded which). This receptor was identified in an adult woman who had mild COVID-19 (a few samples of this study predate the infection). Cell type and time point are not known. The rearrangement joins TRBV18 to TRBJ2-1, with TRBD2 identical over 9 bases. The CDR3 bases are TGTGCCAGCTCACGGAACAGCGGGGGGGAGCAGTTCTTC. As protein: CASSRNSGGEQFF.